This T cell receptor (beta chain) was sequenced in a study of T cell responses to AZD1222 COVID-19 vaccine. V lost 6 bases, J lost 8 bases, and 3 bases stayed unmatched. CDR3 length: 11 amino acids. Repertoires were generated with immunoSEQ multiplex PCR, while TCRdb's copy carries only in-frame clones and drops some. The sample yields about 190,000 clones, approximately 87% seen once. Study results and caveats: Only 5 or 6 AZD1222 recipients tested seropositive at baseline. Reportedly, nearly half the spike-specific TCRs target unmutated variant regions. CD4 TCRs associated with vaccination spanned spike, dominating at 160-218 and 743-854. It should be noted that donors were predominantly white British and more often female, and clonal diversity was possibly underestimated.

Note on this clone: Its antigen remains unidentified.

The sequence was obtained from an adult in good health. The rearrangement links TRBV12-3 or TRBV12-4 to TRBJ1-2; the match to TRBD1 covers 7 bases. The input for sequencing was peripheral blood, taken on day 0 of MenACWY control vaccination. In nucleotides, the CDR3 is TGTGCCAGCAGACAGGGGTCCGGCTACACCTTC. It yields the protein CASRQGSGYTF.